This T cell receptor beta chain was retrieved from a study of T cell repertoires in aging, cancer and after chemotherapy. Germline CDR1 reads LNHDA; CDR2 reads SQIVND (reference sequence). V was pared by 5 bases and J by 0 bases, with 13 bases of the junction left unmatched. This CDR3 comprises 18 residues. Points from the study as a whole: Rebound thymic output was suggested by rising median generation probability during chemotherapy in each cancer cohort.

About this clonotype itself: Its target is unknown.

A mixed TRB-A/B primer pool amplified rearranged TRB by multiplex touch-down PCR. From the multiplex PCR reads, TCRdb called clonotypes with MiXCR, one entry per CDR3 protein. The repertoire consists of several thousand distinct CDR3 sequences, with about 26% occurring once and the leading ten covering around 4.2%. The template was genomic DNA from peripheral blood, not RNA. Sequenced input: blood. This TCR came from a human donor in good health. The gene calls are TRBV19 and TRBJ2-7; 10 bases align to TRBD1. The CDR3 loop reads CASSGPGTGDLSSYEQYF. The DNA of the CDR3 is TGTGCCAGTAGTGGTCCCGGGACAGGGGATTTAAGCTCCTACGAGCAGTACTTC.